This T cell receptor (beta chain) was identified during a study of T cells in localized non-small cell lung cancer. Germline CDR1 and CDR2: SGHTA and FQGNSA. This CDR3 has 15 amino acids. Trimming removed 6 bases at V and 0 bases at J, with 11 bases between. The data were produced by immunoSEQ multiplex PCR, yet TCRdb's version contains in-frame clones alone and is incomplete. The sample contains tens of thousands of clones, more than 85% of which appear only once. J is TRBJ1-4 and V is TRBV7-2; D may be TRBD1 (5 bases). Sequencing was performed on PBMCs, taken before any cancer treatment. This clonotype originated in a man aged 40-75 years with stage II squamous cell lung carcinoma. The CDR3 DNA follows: TGTGCCAGCAGGAGGGACGTTGCAACTAATGAAAAACTGTTTTTT. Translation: CASRRDVATNEKLFF.